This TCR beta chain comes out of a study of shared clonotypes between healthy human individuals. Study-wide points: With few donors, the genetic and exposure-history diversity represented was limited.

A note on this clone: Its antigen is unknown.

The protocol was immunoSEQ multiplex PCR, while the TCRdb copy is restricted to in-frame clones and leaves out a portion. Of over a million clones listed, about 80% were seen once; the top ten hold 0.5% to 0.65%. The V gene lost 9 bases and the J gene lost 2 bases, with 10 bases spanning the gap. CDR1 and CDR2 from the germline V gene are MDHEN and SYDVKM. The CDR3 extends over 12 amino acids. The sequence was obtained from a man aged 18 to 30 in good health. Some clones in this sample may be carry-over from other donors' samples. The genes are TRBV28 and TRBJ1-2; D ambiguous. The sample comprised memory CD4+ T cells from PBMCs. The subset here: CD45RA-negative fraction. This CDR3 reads CARKGGNYGYTF. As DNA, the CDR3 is TGTGCCAGAAAGGGCGGGAACTATGGCTACACCTTC.